This T cell receptor (beta chain) was identified during a study of T cell repertoires in cytomegalovirus infection. Across the whole study: The public TCR beta signatures pointed to both CMV infection and matching HLA type.

Points on this clonotype: Its target is not known.

TCRdb independently ran MiXCR on the reads; one entry per CDR3 protein. The data contain around 270,000 distinct CDR3 sequences, 8% to 9.5% of them singletons. This CDR3 comprises 14 residues. V was cut by 7 bases and J by 1 base, with 10 bases left in between. Findings and caveats of the study: People with CMV and the relevant HLA were identified by cumulative public TCR beta family frequency.

The V gene is TRBV12-3 or TRBV12-4, the J gene TRBJ2-2; the D is unclear. The material sequenced was PBMCs. This receptor was identified in a human donor in good health (CMV status not recorded). Some clones in this sample may be carry-over from other donors' samples. CDR3 bases: TGTGCCAGCACCCCTTACAGGAACACCGGGGAGCTGTTTTTT. It specifies CASTPYRNTGELFF.